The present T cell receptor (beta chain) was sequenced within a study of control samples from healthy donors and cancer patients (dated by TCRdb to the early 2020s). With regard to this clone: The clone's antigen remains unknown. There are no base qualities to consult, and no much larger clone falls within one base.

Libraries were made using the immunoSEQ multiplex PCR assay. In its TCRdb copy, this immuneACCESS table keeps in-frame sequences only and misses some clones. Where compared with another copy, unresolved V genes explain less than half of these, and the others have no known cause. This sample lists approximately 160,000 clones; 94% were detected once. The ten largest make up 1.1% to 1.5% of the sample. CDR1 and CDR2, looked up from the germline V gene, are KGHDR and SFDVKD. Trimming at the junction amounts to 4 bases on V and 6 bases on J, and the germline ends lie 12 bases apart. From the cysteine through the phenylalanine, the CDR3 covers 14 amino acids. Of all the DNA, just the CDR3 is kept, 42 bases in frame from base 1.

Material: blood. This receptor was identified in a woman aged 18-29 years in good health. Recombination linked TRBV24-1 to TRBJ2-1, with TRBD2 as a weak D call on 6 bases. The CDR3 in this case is CATSERGAINEQFF. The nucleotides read TGTGCCACCAGTGAGCGGGGAGCTATCAATGAGCAGTTCTTC.